Here is one T cell receptor beta chain with its context. Antigen specificity is unknown. As for time point: patch test 1, 2 weeks after DPC sensitization. Indicated treatment: therapeutic diphenylcyclopropenone sensitization with weekly scalp DPC. Blood collection happened ahead of applying each patch test. The junction had 18 bases not matched to a gene; V was cut back by 4 bases and J by 6 bases. This CDR3 contains 17 residues. CDR1 MNHEY and CDR2 SMNVEV come from the germline V gene (reference sequence). TCRdb itself ran the RACE reads through MiXCR, one entry per CDR3 protein. The profile shows 60,000 to 80,000 distinct CDR3 sequences, around 30% of them singletons. This specimen comes from a study of human T cells and chemical hapten exposure. Study-wide background: Small differences in pooled library volume mainly drove the variation in TCR yields per sample. Findings of the study overall: It was expanded TCRs that formed significantly more large CDR3 similarity clusters than controls did. Counts of expanded TCRs (at PT1) showed a positive correlation with patch test score.

The source was whole blood, collected in connection with sensitization to the hapten diphenylcyclopropenone (DPC). This chain links TRBV27 with TRBJ2-7, with TRBD1 matching over 7 bases. The source is a man aged 35-49 years with alopecia areata. Some clones in this sample may be carry-over from other donors' samples. This chain's CDR3 is CASSSTKSSLQGFEQYF. CDR3 sequence (DNA): TGTGCCAGCAGTTCCACGAAGAGTAGTCTACAGGGGTTCGAGCAGTACTTC.